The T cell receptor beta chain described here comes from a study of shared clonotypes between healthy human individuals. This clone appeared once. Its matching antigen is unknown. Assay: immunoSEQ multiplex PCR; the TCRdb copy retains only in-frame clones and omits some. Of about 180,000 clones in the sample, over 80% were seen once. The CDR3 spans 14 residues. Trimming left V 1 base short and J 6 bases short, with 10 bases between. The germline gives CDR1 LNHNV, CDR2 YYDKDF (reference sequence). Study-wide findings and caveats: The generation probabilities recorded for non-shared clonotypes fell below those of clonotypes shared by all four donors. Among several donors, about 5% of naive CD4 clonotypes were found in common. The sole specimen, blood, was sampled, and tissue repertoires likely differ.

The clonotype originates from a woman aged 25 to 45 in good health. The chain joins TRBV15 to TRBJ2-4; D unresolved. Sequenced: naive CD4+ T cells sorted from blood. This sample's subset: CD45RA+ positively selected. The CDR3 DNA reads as TGTGCCACCAGCAGAGCCCTGGGCCTAAACATTCAGTACTTC. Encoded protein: CATSRALGLNIQYF.